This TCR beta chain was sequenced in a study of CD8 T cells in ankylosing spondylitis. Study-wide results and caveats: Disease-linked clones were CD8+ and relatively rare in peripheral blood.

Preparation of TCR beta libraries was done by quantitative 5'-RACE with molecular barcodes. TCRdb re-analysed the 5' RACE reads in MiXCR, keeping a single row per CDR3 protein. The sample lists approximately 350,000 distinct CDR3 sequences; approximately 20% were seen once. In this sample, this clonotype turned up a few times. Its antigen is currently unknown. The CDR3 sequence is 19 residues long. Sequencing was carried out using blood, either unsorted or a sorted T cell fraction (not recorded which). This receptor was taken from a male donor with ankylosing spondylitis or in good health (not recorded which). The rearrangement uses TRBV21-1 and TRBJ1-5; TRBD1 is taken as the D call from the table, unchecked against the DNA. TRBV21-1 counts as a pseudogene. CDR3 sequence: CASSKVSGTGQYSNQPQHF. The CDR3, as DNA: TGTGCCAGCAGCAAAGTGAGTGGGACAGGTCAATATAGCAATCAGCCCCAGCATTTT.